The 31 T cell receptor beta chains given below trace back to one sample, sequenced in a study of T cells in localized non-small cell lung cancer. This table comes from immunoSEQ multiplex PCR, and its TCRdb copy is limited to in-frame clones, with some not included. The data contain about 74,000 clones, roughly 80% of them singletons. Sequences were derived from peripheral blood, sampled before any cancer treatment. Source of these receptors: a female donor aged 60 or older with stage I lung adenocarcinoma.

CDR3 DNA: TGTGCCAGCAGTCCAATTTATTCTGGGGCCAACGTCCTGACTTTC. Translation: CASSPIYSGANVLTF. V is TRBV6-5 and J is TRBJ2-6; D is ambiguous. CDR3 length equals 15 residues. Germline V gene lookup returns CDR1 MNHEY and CDR2 SVGAGI. V was clipped by 5 bases and J by 1 base, with 9 bases between them.

The chain couples TRBV4-1 to TRBJ1-2; no clear D gene. Germline V gives CDR1 MGHRA, CDR2 YSYEKL. Trimming stripped 2 bases from V and 4 bases from J, with 17 bases between. The CDR3 contains 16 residues. The CDR3 DNA is TGCGCCAGCAGCCAATTCTCGGGGAGGGTGACCTATGGCTACACCTTC. Translating gives CASSQFSGRVTYGYTF.

The gene calls are TRBV28 and TRBJ1-5; D not certain. This CDR3 is 12 amino acids long. V dropped 6 bases and J dropped 5 bases, with 8 bases sitting between them. CDR1 and CDR2 (germline): MDHEN, SYDVKM. CDR3 DNA: TGTGCCAGCAGCTTAAGCTATCAGCCCCAGCATTTT. Protein product: CASSLSYQPQHF.

This clone was counted between two and nine times. The chain combines TRBV7-9 with TRBJ1-2; TRBD1 might be the D (5 bases). Per germline, CDR1 SEHNR and CDR2 FQNEAQ (reference sequence). V shed 4 bases and J shed 1 base, with 13 bases lying between them. The CDR3 has 15 residues. CDR3 protein: CASSSTDSLNYGYTF. Written as DNA, the CDR3 is TGTGCCAGCAGCTCGACTGACAGTCTTAACTATGGCTACACCTTC.

This clone occurred a few times. This chain joins TRBV23-1 and TRBJ1-2, with D possibly TRBD1 on 6 matching bases. TRBV23-1 qualifies as an ORF whose function is uncertain. V was trimmed by 6 bases and J by 1 base, leaving 18 bases between them. The CDR3 has 16 amino acids. The CDR3 is CASSPRETGFNYGYTF. CDR3 in DNA: TGCGCCAGCAGCCCCAGGGAGACAGGCTTTAACTATGGCTACACCTTC.

The chain joins TRBV18 to TRBJ2-2; 7 bases are shared with TRBD1. Germline V gene sequence: CDR1 KGHSH, CDR2 LQKENI. The CDR3 totals 18 residues. Trimming removed 0 bases from V and 8 bases from J; junction bases left unmatched: 15. The CDR3 nucleotides are TGTGCCAGCTCACCACCGTCGAAGGGGGCAACGGGAAGTGGGGAGCTGTTTTTT. This encodes CASSPPSKGATGSGELFF.

The rearrangement links TRBV5-1 to TRBJ2-4; TRBD1 is a possible D gene (5 bases). V dropped 0 bases and J dropped 3 bases, with 13 bases sitting between them. This CDR3 spans 16 amino acids. Looked up from germline, CDR1 is SGHRS and CDR2 is YFSETQ. The CDR3 sequence is CASSLDAGRGKNIQYF. As DNA, the CDR3 is TGCGCCAGCAGCTTGGATGCAGGGCGAGGCAAAAACATTCAGTACTTC.

This chain joins TRBV28 and TRBJ2-4, with a weak D call TRBD2 (7 bases). This CDR3 comprises 20 residues. Germline V gene sequence: CDR1 MDHEN, CDR2 SYDVKM. Trimming took 5 bases from V and 3 from J, leaving 29 bases between them. This CDR3 reads CASSIILGGAVRQFKNIQYF. In DNA form, the CDR3 reads TGTGCCAGCAGTATTATCCTAGGGGGGGCCGTCCGACAATTCAAAAACATTCAGTACTTC.

The count of this clone is one. The chain employs TRBV6-1 and TRBJ2-7, with 7 bases fitting TRBD1. Germline V lookup: CDR1 MNHNS, CDR2 SASEGT. This CDR3 has 14 residues. The V and J ends lost 5 bases and 9 bases, in that order; junction bases with no gene match: 13. CDR3: CASSSGDSWYVQYF. In nucleotides, the CDR3 is TGTGCCAGCAGTTCTGGGGACAGTTGGTATGTGCAGTACTTC.

The CDR3 reads CASSLGTGGYTGANVLTF. The CDR3 DNA is TGTGCCAGCAGCTTGGGGACAGGGGGTTATACTGGGGCCAACGTCCTGACTTTC. The gene calls are TRBV7-3 and TRBJ2-6; 11 nucleotides align to TRBD1. J lost 2 bases, V lost 3 bases, and 6 bases had no gene match. The CDR3 length is 18 residues. The germline V gene encodes CDR1 SGHTA and CDR2 FQGTGA.

Judged by abundance, this clone is medium-sized. Other DNA sequences of this sample code for an identical CDR3. CDR3 sequence: CASSDRGYTF. The CDR3 region has the DNA TGTGCCAGTAGTGATAGGGGCTACACCTTC. This chain uses TRBV19 with TRBJ1-2, with D uncertain. V was clipped by 5 bases and J by 8 bases, with 6 bases between them. The germline V gene encodes CDR1 LNHDA and CDR2 SQIVND (reference sequence). CDR3 length equals 10 residues.

The chain links TRBV5-4 to TRBJ1-2; 7 bases are shared with TRBD1. Germline values: CDR1 SGHNT, CDR2 YYREEE (reference sequence). The CDR3 sequence is 17 residues long. With V trimmed by 4 bases and J by 7 bases, 19 bases remained unmatched. The chain's CDR3 is CASSAGQSFSETFGYTF. The DNA for the CDR3 is TGTGCCAGCAGCGCGGGACAGAGTTTTTCCGAGACCTTTGGCTACACCTTC.

This clone was recorded only once. The V and J genes are TRBV6-6 and TRBJ1-2; D is uncertain. Germline V gives CDR1 MNHNY, CDR2 SVGAGI (reference sequence). With 5 bases removed from V and 5 bases from J, the gap between germline ends came to 6 bases. The CDR3 contains 11 residues. CDR3 loop: CASSDRYGYTF. The CDR3 nucleotides are TGTGCCAGCAGTGACCGATATGGCTACACCTTC.

The V gene is TRBV18, the J gene TRBJ1-4; a possible D gene is TRBD1 (5 bases). This CDR3 has 15 amino acids. The V gene lost 4 bases and the J gene lost 0 bases, with 9 bases spanning the gap. The germline V gene has CDR1 KGHSH and CDR2 LQKENI. Written as DNA, the CDR3 is TGTGCCAGCTCACGAACGACAGCAACTAATGAAAAACTGTTTTTT. Amino acids: CASSRTTATNEKLFF.

This chain uses TRBV7-2 with TRBJ1-2; TRBD1 is a possible D gene (6 bases). Germline V gene lookup returns CDR1 SGHTA and CDR2 FQGNSA. There are 14 residues in the CDR3. V lost 1 base and J lost 5, with 11 bases in between. The CDR3 region has the DNA TGTGCCAGCAGCTTAGTAAGGGGGGAATATGGCTACACCTTC. Its protein product is CASSLVRGEYGYTF.

The chain joins TRBV5-1 to TRBJ1-2; D unresolved. Germline values: CDR1 SGHRS, CDR2 YFSETQ. There are 12 residues in the CDR3. The germline V and J ends were trimmed by 0 bases and 4 bases, with 4 bases remaining between them. The CDR3 nucleotides are TGCGCCAGCAGCTTGGGGGCCTATGGCTACACCTTC. It codes for CASSLGAYGYTF. Using reference TRBV5-1 and TRBJ1-2 for the parts outside the CDR3, the full variable domain is KAGVTQTPRYLIKTRGQQVTLSCSPISGHRSVSWYQQTPGQGLQFLFEYFSETQRNKGNFPGRFSGRQFSNSRSEMNVSTLELGDSALYLCASSLGAYGYTFGSGTRLTVV.

This clone has only a few counts. This chain links TRBV4-1 with TRBJ2-5, with D possibly matching TRBD2 (6 bases). Trimming shortened V by 4 bases and J by 4 bases, and 10 bases separated the two germline ends. The germline V gene has CDR1 MGHRA and CDR2 YSYEKL. The length of the CDR3 is 13 residues. The CDR3 loop reads CASSRGGVETQYF. CDR3 sequence (DNA): TGCGCCAGCAGCCGAGGCGGGGTAGAGACCCAGTACTTC.

This sequence joins TRBV7-9 and TRBJ2-5; no firm D call. The CDR3 is made up of 12 amino acids. V lost 5 bases to trimming and J lost 5 bases, with 9 bases between them. CDR1 is SEHNR, CDR2 FQNEAQ, per germline (reference sequence). The CDR3 nucleotides read TGTGCCAGCAGCCCCTATAGTGAGACCCAGTACTTC. Amino acids: CASSPYSETQYF.

The V call is TRBV5-1, the J call TRBJ2-7; the match to TRBD2 covers 7 bases. Trimming at V came to 4 bases and at J to 4 bases, leaving 11 bases not matched to a gene. Germline V CDR1 and CDR2: SGHRS, YFSETQ. CDR3 length: 15 amino acids. This CDR3 reads CASSQAPGTTYEQYF. In DNA, the CDR3 is TGCGCCAGCAGCCAAGCCCCCGGGACTACGTACGAGCAGTACTTC.

This CDR3 is CASSQELGATNEKLFF. The CDR3 nucleotides read TGCGCCAGCAGCCAAGAACTAGGGGCAACTAATGAAAAACTGTTTTTT. The rearrangement links TRBV4-1 to TRBJ1-4; D is perhaps TRBD1 (5 bases). The CDR3 length is 16 residues. V shed 0 bases and J shed 0 bases, with 8 bases lying between them. Germline CDR1 is MGHRA and CDR2 is YSYEKL.

The V gene is TRBV5-1, the J gene TRBJ2-7; maybe TRBD1 (6 bases). Germline values: CDR1 SGHRS, CDR2 YFSETQ. Trimming left V 1 base short and J 5 bases short, with 10 bases between. CDR3 length equals 13 residues. The CDR3 here is CASSLNRVHEQYF. The DNA of the CDR3 is TGCGCCAGCAGCTTGAACAGGGTCCACGAGCAGTACTTC.

The chain combines TRBV20-1 with TRBJ2-7; D unclear. V was shortened by 6 bases and J by 4 bases, with 10 bases between the two germline ends. Germline CDR1 reads DFQATT; CDR2 reads SNEGSKA (reference sequence). This CDR3 has 11 amino acids. The CDR3 DNA is TGCAGTGCGAAACTGTTGTACGAGCAGTACTTC. Residues: CSAKLLYEQYF.

V gene TRBV5-5 combines with J gene TRBJ2-7, with D perhaps TRBD2 (6 bases). Trimming pared 2 bases from V and 6 bases from J, leaving 15 bases between. The CDR3 sequence is 14 residues long. Germline V gives CDR1 SGHKS, CDR2 YYEKEE (reference sequence). CDR3 in amino acids: CASSLGGSWSEQYF. CDR3 in DNA: TGTGCCAGCAGCTTAGGAGGGAGTTGGAGCGAGCAGTACTTC.

This chain joins TRBV5-1 and TRBJ1-2; D is undetermined. Between the trimmed V and J ends, which lost 3 bases and 4 bases, there was a span of 10 bases. CDR3 size: 13 residues. In germline, CDR1 is SGHRS, CDR2 YFSETQ. The CDR3 loop reads CASSWTDGYGYTF. The DNA of the CDR3 is TGCGCCAGCAGCTGGACTGATGGCTATGGCTACACCTTC.

This sequence joins TRBV7-8 and TRBJ1-1; D possibly corresponds to TRBD1 (6 bases). Trimming stripped 1 base from V and 1 base from J, with 19 bases between. Germline loops: CDR1 SGHVS, CDR2 FQNEAQ. The CDR3 runs 18 residues. The CDR3: CASSLDAQGLSWNTEAFF. The CDR3 region has the DNA TGTGCCAGCAGCTTAGACGCCCAGGGGCTTAGTTGGAACACTGAAGCTTTCTTT.

This clone has just one count. The chain recombines TRBV29-1 with TRBJ2-7; D is unclear. Trimming took 6 bases from V and 2 from J, leaving 8 bases between them. This CDR3 is built from 11 residues. Per the germline V gene, CDR1 is SQVTM and CDR2 is ANQGSEA. CDR3 sequence reads: CSVMVTYEQYF. The CDR3, as DNA: TGCAGCGTCATGGTAACCTACGAGCAGTACTTC.

V gene TRBV15 combines with J gene TRBJ1-2; no reliable D call. V was shortened by 0 bases and J by 2 bases, with 13 bases between the two germline ends. The CDR3 is 16 amino acids. The germline gives CDR1 LNHNV, CDR2 YYDKDF (reference sequence). The CDR3, as DNA: TGTGCCACCAGCAGAGAGTTGAGGGCCTACAACTATGGCTACACCTTC. It encodes CATSRELRAYNYGYTF. Filled out from reference TRBV15 and TRBJ1-2, the complete variable domain reads DAMVIQNPRYQVTQFGKPVTLSCSQTLNHNVMYWYQQKSSQAPKLLFHYYDKDFNNEADTPDNFQSRRPNTSFCFLDIRSPGLGDTAMYLCATSRELRAYNYGYTFGSGTRLTVV.

The gene calls are TRBV13 and TRBJ2-3, with a weak D call TRBD2 (6 bases). The CDR3 is made up of 23 amino acids. The V gene lost 0 bases and the J gene lost 0 bases, with 31 bases spanning the gap. The germline V gene encodes CDR1 PRHDT and CDR2 FYEKMQ (reference sequence). CDR3: CASSLGVWLWDGSREASTDTQYF. CDR3 in DNA: TGTGCCAGCAGCTTAGGTGTTTGGCTCTGGGACGGATCAAGGGAGGCTAGCACAGATACGCAGTATTTT.

The J gene is TRBJ2-5, the V gene TRBV6-6, with D hard to call. Germline V gives CDR1 MNHNY, CDR2 SVGAGI (reference sequence). The CDR3 is made up of 15 amino acids. V gave up 0 bases and J gave up 5 bases, with 13 bases separating them. DNA for the CDR3: TGTGCCAGCAGTTACTCGAGACCCGGGCTGGAGACCCAGTACTTC. It specifies CASSYSRPGLETQYF.

V and J are TRBV27 and TRBJ2-7; 10 bases are a match to TRBD1. The CDR3 runs 15 residues. Germline V gives CDR1 MNHEY, CDR2 SMNVEV (reference sequence). V shed 5 bases and J 0 bases; nucleotides not matched to a gene: 4. The CDR3 reads CASSLTGGPSYEQYF. CDR3 nucleotides: TGTGCCAGCAGTCTGACAGGGGGCCCCTCCTACGAGCAGTACTTC.

V usage is TRBV2 and J usage is TRBJ2-7, with 9 positions matching TRBD1. With V trimmed by 7 bases and J by 5 bases, 6 bases remained unmatched. CDR1 and CDR2 from the germline V gene are SNHLY and FYNNEI. This CDR3 spans 13 amino acids. The DNA for the CDR3 is TGTGCCAGCACGGACAGGGGCTTAAACGAGCAGTACTTC. Amino acids: CASTDRGLNEQYF.